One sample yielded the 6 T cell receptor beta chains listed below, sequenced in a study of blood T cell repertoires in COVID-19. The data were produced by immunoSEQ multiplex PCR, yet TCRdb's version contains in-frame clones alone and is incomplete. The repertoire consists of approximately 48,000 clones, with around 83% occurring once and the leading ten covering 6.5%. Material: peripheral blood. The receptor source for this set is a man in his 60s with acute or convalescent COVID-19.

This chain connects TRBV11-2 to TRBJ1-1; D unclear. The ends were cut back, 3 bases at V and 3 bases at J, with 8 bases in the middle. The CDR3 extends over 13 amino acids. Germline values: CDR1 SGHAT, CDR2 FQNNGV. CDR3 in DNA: TGTGCCAGCAGCTTTGAACAGCACACTGAAGCTTTCTTT. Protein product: CASSFEQHTEAFF.

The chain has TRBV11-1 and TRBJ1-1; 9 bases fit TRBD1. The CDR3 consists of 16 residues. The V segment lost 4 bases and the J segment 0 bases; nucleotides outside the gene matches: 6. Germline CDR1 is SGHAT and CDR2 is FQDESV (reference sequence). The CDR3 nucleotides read TGTGCCAGCAGCTCCCCGGACAGGGGCATGAACACTGAAGCTTTCTTT. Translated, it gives CASSSPDRGMNTEAFF.

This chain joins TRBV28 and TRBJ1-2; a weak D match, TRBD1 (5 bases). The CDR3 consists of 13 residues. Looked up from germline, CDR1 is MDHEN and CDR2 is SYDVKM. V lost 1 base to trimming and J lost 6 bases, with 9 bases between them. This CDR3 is CASSLSQTDGYTF. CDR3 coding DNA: TGTGCCAGCAGTTTATCCCAGACAGATGGCTACACCTTC.

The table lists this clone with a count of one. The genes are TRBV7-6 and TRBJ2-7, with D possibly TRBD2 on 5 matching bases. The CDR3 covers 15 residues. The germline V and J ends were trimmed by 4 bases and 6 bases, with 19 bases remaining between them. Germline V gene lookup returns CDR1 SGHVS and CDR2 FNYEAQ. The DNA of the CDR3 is TGTGCCAGCAGCTCCTCGGGATCTATGGCAGGCGAGCAGTACTTC. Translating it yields CASSSSGSMAGEQYF. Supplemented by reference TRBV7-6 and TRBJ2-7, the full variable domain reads GAGVSQSPRYKVTKRGQDVALRCDPISGHVSLYWYRQALGQGPEFLTYFNYEAQQDKSGLPNDRFSAERPEGSISTLTIQRTEQRDSAMYRCASSSSGSMAGEQYFGPGTRLTVT.

Written as DNA, the CDR3 is TGTGCCAGCAGCCTATGGGGGACTAGCGGGAGCAATGAGCAGTTCTTC. Translating gives CASSLWGTSGSNEQFF. The chain couples TRBV7-2 to TRBJ2-1; 14 positions match TRBD2. Germline V gene sequence: CDR1 SGHTA, CDR2 FQGNSA. CDR3 size: 16 residues. V was clipped by 5 bases and J by 6 bases; unmatched bases: 6.

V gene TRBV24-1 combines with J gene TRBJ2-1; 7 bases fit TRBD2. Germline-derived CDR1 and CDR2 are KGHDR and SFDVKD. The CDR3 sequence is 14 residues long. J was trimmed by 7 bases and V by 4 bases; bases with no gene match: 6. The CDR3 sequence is CATSDRGVLNEQFF. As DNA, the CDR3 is TGTGCCACCAGTGACCGGGGGGTTTTAAATGAGCAGTTCTTC.